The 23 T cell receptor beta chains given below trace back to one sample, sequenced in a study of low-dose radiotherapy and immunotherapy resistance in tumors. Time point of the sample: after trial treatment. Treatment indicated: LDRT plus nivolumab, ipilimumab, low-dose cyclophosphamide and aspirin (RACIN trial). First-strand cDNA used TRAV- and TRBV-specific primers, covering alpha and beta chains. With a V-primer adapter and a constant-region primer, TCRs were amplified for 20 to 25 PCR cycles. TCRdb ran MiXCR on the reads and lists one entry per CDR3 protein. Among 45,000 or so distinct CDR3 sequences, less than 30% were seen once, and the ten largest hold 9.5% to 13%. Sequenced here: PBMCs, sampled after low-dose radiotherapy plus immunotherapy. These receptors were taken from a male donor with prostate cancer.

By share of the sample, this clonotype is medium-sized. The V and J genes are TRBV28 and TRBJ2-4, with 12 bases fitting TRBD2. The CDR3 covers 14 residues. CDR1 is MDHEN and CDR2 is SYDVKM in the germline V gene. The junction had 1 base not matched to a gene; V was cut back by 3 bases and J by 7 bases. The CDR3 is CASSFLAGGNIQYF. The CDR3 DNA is TGTGCCAGCAGTTTCCTAGCGGGAGGGAACATTCAGTACTTC.

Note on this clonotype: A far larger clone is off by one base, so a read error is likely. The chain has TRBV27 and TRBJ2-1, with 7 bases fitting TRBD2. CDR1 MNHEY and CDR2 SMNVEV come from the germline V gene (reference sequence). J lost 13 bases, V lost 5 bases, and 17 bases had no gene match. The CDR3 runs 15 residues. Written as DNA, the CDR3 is TGTGCCAGCAGTCAAAGCGGGGCCTTTCGGGAGACCCAGTTCTTC. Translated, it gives CASSQSGAFRETQFF.

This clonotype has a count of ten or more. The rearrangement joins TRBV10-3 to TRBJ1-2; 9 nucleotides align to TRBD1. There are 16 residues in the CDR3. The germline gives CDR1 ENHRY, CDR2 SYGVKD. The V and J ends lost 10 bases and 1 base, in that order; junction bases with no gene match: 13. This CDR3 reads CATARPPGQGNYGYTF. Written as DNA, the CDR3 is TGTGCCACCGCAAGACCACCGGGACAGGGTAACTATGGCTACACCTTC.

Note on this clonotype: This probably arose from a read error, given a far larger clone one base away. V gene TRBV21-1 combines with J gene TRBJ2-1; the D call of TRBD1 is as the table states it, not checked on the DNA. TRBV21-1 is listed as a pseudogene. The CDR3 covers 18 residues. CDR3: CASSTDRVRDLLSYEQFF. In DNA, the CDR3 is TGTGCCAGCAGCACGGACAGGGTGAGAGACCTCCTCTCCTACGAGCAGTTCTTC.

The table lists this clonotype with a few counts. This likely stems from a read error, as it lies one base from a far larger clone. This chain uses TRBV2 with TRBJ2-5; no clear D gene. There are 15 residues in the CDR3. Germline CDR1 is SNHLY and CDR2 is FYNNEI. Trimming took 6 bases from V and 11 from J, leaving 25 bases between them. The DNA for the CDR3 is TGTGCCAGCAGCCTCAGACACCTCTCCTACAATGAGCAGTACTTC. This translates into CASSLRHLSYNEQYF.

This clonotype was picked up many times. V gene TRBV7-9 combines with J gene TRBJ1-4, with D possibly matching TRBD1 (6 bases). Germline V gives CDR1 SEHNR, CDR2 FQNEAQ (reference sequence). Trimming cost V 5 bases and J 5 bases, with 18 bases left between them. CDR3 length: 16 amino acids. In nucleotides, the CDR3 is TGTGCCAGCAGCCTAGGCGTACAGGGTTCAAATGAAAAACTGTTTTTT. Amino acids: CASSLGVQGSNEKLFF.

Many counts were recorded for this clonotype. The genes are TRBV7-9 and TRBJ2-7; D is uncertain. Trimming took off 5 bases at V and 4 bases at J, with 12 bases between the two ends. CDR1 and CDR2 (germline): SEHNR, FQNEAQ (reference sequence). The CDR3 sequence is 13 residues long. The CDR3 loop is CASSPDMGYEQYF. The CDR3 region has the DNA TGTGCCAGCAGCCCGGATATGGGTTACGAGCAGTACTTC.

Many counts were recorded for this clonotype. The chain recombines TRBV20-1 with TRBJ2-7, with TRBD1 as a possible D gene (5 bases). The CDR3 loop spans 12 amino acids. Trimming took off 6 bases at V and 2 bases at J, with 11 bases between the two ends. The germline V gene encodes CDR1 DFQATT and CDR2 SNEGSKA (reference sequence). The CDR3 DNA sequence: TGCAGTGCCCCAGCAGGGACCTACGAGCAGTACTTC. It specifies CSAPAGTYEQYF.

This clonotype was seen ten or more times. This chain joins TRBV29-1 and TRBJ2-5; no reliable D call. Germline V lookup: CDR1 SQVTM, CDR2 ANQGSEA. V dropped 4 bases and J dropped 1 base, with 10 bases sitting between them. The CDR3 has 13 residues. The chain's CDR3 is CSVVPAIQETQYF. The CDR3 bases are TGCAGCGTTGTTCCAGCAATCCAAGAGACCCAGTACTTC.

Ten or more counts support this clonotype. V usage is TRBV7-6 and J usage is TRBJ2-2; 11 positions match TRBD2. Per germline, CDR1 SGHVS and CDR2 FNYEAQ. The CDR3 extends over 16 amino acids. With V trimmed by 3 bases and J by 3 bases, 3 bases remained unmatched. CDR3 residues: CASSLTSGKYTGELFF. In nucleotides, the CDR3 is TGTGCCAGCAGCTTGACTAGCGGGAAGTACACCGGGGAGCTGTTTTTT. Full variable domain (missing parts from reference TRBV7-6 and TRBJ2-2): GAGVSQSPRYKVTKRGQDVALRCDPISGHVSLYWYRQALGQGPEFLTYFNYEAQQDKSGLPNDRFSAERPEGSISTLTIQRTEQRDSAMYRCASSLTSGKYTGELFFGEGSRLTVL.

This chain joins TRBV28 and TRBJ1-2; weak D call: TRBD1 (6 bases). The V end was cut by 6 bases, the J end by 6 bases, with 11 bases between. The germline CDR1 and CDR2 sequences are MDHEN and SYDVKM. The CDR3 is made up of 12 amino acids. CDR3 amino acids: CASRTGHNGYTF. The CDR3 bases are TGTGCCAGCAGGACGGGACATAATGGCTACACCTTC.

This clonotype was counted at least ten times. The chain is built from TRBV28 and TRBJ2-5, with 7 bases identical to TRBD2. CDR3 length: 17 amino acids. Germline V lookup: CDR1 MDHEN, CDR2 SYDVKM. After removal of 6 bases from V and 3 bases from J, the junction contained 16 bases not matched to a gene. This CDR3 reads CASSRLKGFREEETQYF. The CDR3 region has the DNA TGTGCCAGCAGCCGATTAAAGGGATTCCGGGAGGAAGAGACCCAGTACTTC.

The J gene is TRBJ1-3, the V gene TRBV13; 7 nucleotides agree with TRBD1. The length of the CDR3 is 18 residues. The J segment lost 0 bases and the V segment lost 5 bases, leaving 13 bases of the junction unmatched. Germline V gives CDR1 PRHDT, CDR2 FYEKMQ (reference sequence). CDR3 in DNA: TGTGCCAGCAGCCCCGAGGGGGCCTTAGGGGGCTCTGGAAACACCATATATTTT. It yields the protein CASSPEGALGGSGNTIYF.

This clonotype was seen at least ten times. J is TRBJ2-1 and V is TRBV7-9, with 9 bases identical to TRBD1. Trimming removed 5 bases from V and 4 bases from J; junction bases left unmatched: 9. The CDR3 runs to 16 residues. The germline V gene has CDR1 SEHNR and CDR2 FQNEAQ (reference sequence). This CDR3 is CASSPRRDREYNEQFF. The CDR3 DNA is TGTGCCAGCAGCCCTCGCCGGGACAGGGAGTACAATGAGCAGTTCTTC. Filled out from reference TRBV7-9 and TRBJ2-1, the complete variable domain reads DTGVSQNPRHKITKRGQNVTFRCDPISEHNRLYWYRQTLGQGPEFLTYFQNEAQLEKSRLLSDRFSAERPKGSFSTLEIQRTEQGDSAMYLCASSPRRDREYNEQFFGPGTRLTVL.

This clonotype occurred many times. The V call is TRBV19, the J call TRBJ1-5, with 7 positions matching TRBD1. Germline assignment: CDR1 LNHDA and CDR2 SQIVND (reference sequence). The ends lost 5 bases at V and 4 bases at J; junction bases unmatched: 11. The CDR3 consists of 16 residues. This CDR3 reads CASSLQGVRGNQPQHF. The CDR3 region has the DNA TGTGCCAGTAGTCTTCAGGGGGTACGAGGTAATCAGCCCCAGCATTTT.

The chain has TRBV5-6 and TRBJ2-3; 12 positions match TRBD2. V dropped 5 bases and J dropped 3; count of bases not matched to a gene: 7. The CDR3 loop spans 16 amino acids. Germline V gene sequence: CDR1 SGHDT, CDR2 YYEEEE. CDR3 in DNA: TGTGCCAGCAGGCCTGGGACTAGCGGGCCAACAGATACGCAGTATTTT. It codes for CASRPGTSGPTDTQYF.

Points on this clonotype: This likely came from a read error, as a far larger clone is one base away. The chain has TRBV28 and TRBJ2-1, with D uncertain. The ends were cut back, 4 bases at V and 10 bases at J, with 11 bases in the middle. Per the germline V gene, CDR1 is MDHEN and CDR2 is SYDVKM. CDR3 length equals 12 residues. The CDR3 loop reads CASSWNLYEQFF. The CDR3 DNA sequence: TGTGCCAGCAGTTGGAATCTCTACGAGCAGTTCTTC.

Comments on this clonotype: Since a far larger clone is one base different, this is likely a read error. The CDR3, as DNA: TGTGCCAGCAGCCAAGAATTGTGGACTGAGCAGTTCTTC. Residues: CASSQELWTEQFF. V gene TRBV4-2 combines with J gene TRBJ2-5; no clear D. Near its end, the DNA agrees better with TRBJ2-1, so the J call may be wrong. Germline V CDR1 and CDR2: LGHNA, YNFKEQ. This CDR3 contains 13 residues.

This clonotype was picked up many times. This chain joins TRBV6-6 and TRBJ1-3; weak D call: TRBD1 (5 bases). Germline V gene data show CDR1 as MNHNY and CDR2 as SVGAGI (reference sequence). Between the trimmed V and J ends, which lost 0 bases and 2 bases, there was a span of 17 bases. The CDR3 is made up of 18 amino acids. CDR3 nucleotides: TGTGCCAGCAGTTACTCGATTGCCCAGACAGCCACTGGAAACACCATATATTTT. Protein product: CASSYSIAQTATGNTIYF.

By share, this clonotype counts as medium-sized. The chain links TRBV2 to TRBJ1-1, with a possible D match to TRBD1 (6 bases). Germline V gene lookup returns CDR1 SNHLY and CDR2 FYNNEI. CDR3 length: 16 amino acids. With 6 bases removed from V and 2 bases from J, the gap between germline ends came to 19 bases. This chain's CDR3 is CASSAPDTGLNTEAFF. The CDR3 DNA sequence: TGTGCCAGCAGCGCCCCAGATACAGGGCTTAACACTGAAGCTTTCTTT.

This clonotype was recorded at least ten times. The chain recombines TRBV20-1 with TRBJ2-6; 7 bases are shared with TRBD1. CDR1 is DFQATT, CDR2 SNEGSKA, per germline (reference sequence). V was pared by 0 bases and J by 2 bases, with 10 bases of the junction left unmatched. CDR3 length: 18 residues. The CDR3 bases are TGCAGTGCTAGAGATAGGCTGGCAGGGGGAACTGGGGCCAACGTCCTGACTTTC. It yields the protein CSARDRLAGGTGANVLTF.

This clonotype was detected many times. CDR3 protein: CASSLTNTQYF. CDR3 DNA sequence: TGTGCCAGCAGCTTGACAAATACGCAGTATTTT. V usage is TRBV5-6 and J usage is TRBJ2-3; D gene unclear. Germline V gene sequence: CDR1 SGHDT, CDR2 YYEEEE. Trimming shortened V by 1 base and J by 7 bases, and 4 bases separated the two germline ends. The length of the CDR3 is 11 residues.

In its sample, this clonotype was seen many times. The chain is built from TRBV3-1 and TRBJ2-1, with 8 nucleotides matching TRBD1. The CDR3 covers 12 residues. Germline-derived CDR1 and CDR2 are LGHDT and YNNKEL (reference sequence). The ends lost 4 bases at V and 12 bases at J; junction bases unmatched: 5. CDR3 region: CASSPQGAGQFF. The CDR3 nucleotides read TGTGCCAGCAGCCCGCAGGGGGCCGGGCAGTTCTTC.